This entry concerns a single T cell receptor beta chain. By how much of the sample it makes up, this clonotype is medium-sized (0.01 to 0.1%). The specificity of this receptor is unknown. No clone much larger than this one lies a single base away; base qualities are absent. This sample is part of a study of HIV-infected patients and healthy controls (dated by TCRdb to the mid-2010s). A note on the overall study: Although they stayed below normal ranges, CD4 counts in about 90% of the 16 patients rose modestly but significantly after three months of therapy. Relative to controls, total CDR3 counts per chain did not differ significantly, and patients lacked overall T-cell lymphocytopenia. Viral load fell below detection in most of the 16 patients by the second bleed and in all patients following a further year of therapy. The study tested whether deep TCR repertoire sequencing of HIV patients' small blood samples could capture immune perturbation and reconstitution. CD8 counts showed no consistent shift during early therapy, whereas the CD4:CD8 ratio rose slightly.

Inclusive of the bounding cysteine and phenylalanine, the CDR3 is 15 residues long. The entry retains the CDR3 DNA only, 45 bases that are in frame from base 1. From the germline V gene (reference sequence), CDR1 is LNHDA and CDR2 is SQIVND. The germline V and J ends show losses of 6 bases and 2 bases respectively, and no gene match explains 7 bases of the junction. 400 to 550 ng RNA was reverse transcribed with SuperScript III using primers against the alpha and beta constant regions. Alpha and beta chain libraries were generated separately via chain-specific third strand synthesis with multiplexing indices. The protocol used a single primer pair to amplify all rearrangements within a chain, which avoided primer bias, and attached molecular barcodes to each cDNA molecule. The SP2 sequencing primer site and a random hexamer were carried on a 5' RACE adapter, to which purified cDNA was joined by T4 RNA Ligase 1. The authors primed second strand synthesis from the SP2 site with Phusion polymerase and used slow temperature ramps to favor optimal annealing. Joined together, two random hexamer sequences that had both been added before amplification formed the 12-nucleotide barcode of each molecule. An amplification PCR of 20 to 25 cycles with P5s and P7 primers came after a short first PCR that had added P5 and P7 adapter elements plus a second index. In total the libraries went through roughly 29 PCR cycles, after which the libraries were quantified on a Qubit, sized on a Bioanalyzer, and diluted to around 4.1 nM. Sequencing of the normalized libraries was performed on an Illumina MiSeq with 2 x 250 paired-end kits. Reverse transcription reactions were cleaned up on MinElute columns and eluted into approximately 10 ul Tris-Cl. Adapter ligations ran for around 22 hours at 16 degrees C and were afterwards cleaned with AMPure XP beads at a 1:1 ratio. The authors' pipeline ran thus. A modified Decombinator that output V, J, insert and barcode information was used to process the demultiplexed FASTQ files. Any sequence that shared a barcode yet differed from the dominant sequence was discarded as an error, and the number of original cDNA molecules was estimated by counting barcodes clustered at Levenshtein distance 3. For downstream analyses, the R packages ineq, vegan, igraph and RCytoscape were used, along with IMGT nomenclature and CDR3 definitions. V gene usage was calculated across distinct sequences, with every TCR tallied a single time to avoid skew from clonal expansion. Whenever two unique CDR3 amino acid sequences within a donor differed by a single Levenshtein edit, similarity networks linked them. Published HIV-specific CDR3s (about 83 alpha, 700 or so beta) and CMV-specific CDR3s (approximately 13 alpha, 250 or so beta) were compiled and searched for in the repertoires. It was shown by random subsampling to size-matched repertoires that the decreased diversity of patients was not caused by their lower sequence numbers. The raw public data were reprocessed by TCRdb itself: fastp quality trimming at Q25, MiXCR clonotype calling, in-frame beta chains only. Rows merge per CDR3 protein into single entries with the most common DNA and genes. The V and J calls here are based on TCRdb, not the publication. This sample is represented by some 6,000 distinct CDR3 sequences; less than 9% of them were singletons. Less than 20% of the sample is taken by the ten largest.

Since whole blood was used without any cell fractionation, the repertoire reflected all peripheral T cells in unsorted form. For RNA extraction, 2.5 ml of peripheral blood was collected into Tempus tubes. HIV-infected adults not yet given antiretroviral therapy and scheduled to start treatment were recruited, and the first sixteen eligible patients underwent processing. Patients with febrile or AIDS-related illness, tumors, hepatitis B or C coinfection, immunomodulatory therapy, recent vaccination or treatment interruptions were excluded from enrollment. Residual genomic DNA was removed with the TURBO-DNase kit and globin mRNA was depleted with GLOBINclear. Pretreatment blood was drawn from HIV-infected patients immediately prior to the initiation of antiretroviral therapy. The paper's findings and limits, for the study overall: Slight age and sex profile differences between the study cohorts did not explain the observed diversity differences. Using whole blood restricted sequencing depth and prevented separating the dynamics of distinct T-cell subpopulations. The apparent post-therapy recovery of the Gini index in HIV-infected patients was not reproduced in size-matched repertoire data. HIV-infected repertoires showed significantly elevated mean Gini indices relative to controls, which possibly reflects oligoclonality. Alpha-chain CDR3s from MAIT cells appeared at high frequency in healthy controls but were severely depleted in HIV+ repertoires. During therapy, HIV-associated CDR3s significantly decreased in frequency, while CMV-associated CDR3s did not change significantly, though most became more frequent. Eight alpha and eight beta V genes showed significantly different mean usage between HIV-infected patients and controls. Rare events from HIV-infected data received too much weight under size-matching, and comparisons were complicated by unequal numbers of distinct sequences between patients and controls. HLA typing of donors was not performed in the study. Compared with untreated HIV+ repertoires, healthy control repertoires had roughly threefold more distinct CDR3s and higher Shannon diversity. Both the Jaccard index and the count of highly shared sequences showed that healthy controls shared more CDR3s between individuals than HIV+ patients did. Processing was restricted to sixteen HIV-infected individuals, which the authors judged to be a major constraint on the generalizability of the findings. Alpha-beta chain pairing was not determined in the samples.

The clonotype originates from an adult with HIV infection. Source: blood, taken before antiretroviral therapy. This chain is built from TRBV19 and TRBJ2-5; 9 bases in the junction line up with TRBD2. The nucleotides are TGTGCCAGTAGCCCCGGGACTAGCAGGCAAGAGACCCAGTACTTC. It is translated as CASSPGTSRQETQYF.